These 29 T cell receptor beta chains came from one sample sequenced in a study of shared clonotypes between healthy human individuals. Assay: immunoSEQ multiplex PCR; the TCRdb copy retains only in-frame clones and omits some. This table has under 1,900,000 clones, 98% to 99% appearing once. The sequenced sample was naive CD4+ T cells sorted from blood. Subset denoted: CD45RA+ positively selected. The source of these receptors is a man aged 25 to 40 in good health.

The genes are TRBV18 and TRBJ2-1, with D uncertain. Trimming removed 4 bases at V and 7 bases at J, with 8 bases between. CDR1 KGHSH and CDR2 LQKENI come from the germline V gene. The CDR3 covers 12 residues. The DNA of the CDR3 is TGTGCCAGCTCACTACGTGGGAATGAGCAGTTCTTC. Translated, it gives CASSLRGNEQFF.

V gene TRBV19 combines with J gene TRBJ1-5; no reliable D call. The V gene lost 9 bases and the J gene lost 1 base, with 16 bases spanning the gap. Germline V gives CDR1 LNHDA, CDR2 SQIVND (reference sequence). This CDR3 region has 15 residues. The CDR3 loop reads CASLPGDGSNQPQHF. The CDR3 DNA reads as TGTGCCAGCCTACCTGGAGATGGAAGCAATCAGCCCCAGCATTTT.

The chain has TRBV9 and TRBJ1-1, with D unclear. Trimming stripped 0 bases from V and 0 bases from J, with 15 bases between. The CDR3 has 17 residues. Germline V gives CDR1 SGDLS, CDR2 YYNGEE. The CDR3 here is CASSVGPHGDMNTEAFF. The DNA of the CDR3 is TGTGCCAGCAGCGTAGGACCCCACGGAGACATGAACACTGAAGCTTTCTTT.

V and J are TRBV5-6 and TRBJ2-3; D unresolved. The CDR3 runs to 13 residues. Germline CDR1 and CDR2: SGHDT and YYEEEE. V lost 7 bases, J lost 4 bases, and 13 bases lay in between. The CDR3 region has the DNA TGTGCCAGCGAACTCAGTGGCGCAGATACGCAGTATTTT. Translating gives CASELSGADTQYF.

V and J are TRBV5-1 and TRBJ2-1, with 9 bases aligning to TRBD2. CDR3 length equals 18 residues. V gave up 0 bases and J gave up 0 bases; unmatched junction bases: 7. Per germline, CDR1 SGHRS and CDR2 YFSETQ. The CDR3 reads CASSLALLAGSSYNEQFF. CDR3 sequence (DNA): TGCGCCAGCAGCTTGGCCCTGCTAGCGGGAAGCTCCTACAATGAGCAGTTCTTC.

V usage is TRBV5-4 and J usage is TRBJ2-5, with D perhaps assigned TRBD1 or TRBD2 (5 bases each). This CDR3 spans 16 amino acids. Trimming took 4 bases from V and 5 from J, leaving 21 bases between them. Germline V gene data show CDR1 as SGHNT and CDR2 as YYREEE (reference sequence). CDR3 amino acids: CASSDQGPRLGETQYF. DNA for the CDR3: TGTGCCAGCAGCGACCAGGGACCTAGGTTAGGGGAGACCCAGTACTTC.

The CDR3 sequence: CASSLAAWRAPEAFF. The CDR3 coding sequence is TGTGCCAGCAGCTTAGCGGCCTGGAGGGCCCCTGAAGCTTTCTTT. The chain carries TRBV11-2 and TRBJ1-1; D remains ambiguous. V was shortened by 1 base and J by 6 bases, with 15 bases between the two germline ends. In germline, CDR1 is SGHAT, CDR2 FQNNGV. The CDR3 has 15 amino acids.

This chain uses TRBV18 with TRBJ2-6; D is perhaps TRBD1 or TRBD2 (7 bases each). Per the germline V gene, CDR1 is KGHSH and CDR2 is LQKENI. With 8 bases removed from V and 0 bases from J, the gap between germline ends came to 20 bases. The CDR3 is 18 amino acids. The CDR3, as DNA: TGTGCCAGCCGTTCAGTGGGAGGGGGCGACTCTGGGGCCAACGTCCTGACTTTC. Its protein product is CASRSVGGGDSGANVLTF.

On this clone itself: Other DNA sequences from this sample encode an identical CDR3 as well. The gene calls are TRBV5-1 and TRBJ2-7; 11 bases map to TRBD1. V dropped 4 bases and J dropped 3; count of bases not matched to a gene: 6. Germline loops: CDR1 SGHRS, CDR2 YFSETQ. This CDR3 has 15 residues. The CDR3 DNA reads TGCGCCAGCAGCCTGTCCGGGACAGGGGGCTACGAGCAGTACTTC. Translated: CASSLSGTGGYEQYF.

The CDR3 bases are TGTGCCAGGACAGGCGGAGATGAGAGTGGCACTGAAGCTTTCTTT. Encoded protein: CARTGGDESGTEAFF. The chain recombines TRBV19 with TRBJ1-1, with a possible D match to TRBD1 (6 bases). CDR3 length: 15 residues. Germline CDR1 is LNHDA and CDR2 is SQIVND (reference sequence). Trimming left V 9 bases short and J 4 bases short, with 21 bases between.

The rearrangement uses TRBV27 and TRBJ2-7; 11 bases agree with TRBD2. CDR3 size: 15 residues. CDR1 is MNHEY, CDR2 SMNVEV, per germline (reference sequence). After removal of 5 bases from V and 5 bases from J, the junction contained 8 bases not matched to a gene. CDR3 protein: CASSLASGRFHEQYF. DNA for the CDR3: TGTGCCAGCAGTCTGGCTAGCGGGAGGTTCCACGAGCAGTACTTC.

V is TRBV11-3 and J is TRBJ2-3, with a tentative D call TRBD2 (5 bases). The CDR3 is 16 amino acids. V was pared by 5 bases and J by 2 bases, with 17 bases between. Looked up from germline, CDR1 is SGHNT and CDR2 is YENEEA. The CDR3 is CASSPGVSTHTDTQYF. CDR3 bases: TGTGCCAGCAGCCCCGGGGTGTCCACGCACACAGATACGCAGTATTTT.

Remarks on this clone: Other DNA sequences from this sample encode an identical CDR3 as well. The chain recombines TRBV28 with TRBJ2-7, with D unresolved. Germline CDR1 and CDR2: MDHEN and SYDVKM. This CDR3 has 11 amino acids. Trimming cost V 5 bases and J 1 base, with 3 bases left between them. The CDR3 nucleotides read TGTGCCAGCAGTGGATCCTACGAGCAGTACTTC. This encodes CASSGSYEQYF.

On this clone itself: This CDR3 is also generated by other DNA sequences in the sample. The chain joins TRBV18 to TRBJ2-7; D unclear. Germline V lookup: CDR1 KGHSH, CDR2 LQKENI. V was cut by 6 bases and J by 2 bases, with 8 bases left in between. The CDR3 totals 12 residues. Written as DNA, the CDR3 is TGTGCCAGCTCCCCGCAAACCTACGAGCAGTACTTC. It is translated as CASSPQTYEQYF.

This rearrangement joins TRBV10-1 to TRBJ2-3; 9 nucleotides line up with TRBD2. CDR3 length: 16 residues. Germline assignment: CDR1 WNHNN and CDR2 SYGVQD (reference sequence). Unmatched junction bases numbered 3, after V lost 0 bases and J lost 2 bases. The CDR3 loop reads CASSESASGITDTQYF. DNA of the CDR3: TGCGCCAGCAGTGAGTCGGCTAGCGGGATCACAGATACGCAGTATTTT.

This chain connects TRBV19 to TRBJ1-2; TRBD1 is a possible D gene (6 bases). Germline values: CDR1 LNHDA, CDR2 SQIVND (reference sequence). This CDR3 is 17 amino acids long. V was cut by 6 bases and J by 3 bases, with 23 bases left in between. CDR3 sequence reads: CASSAHRAEPRDYGYTF. The CDR3 coding sequence is TGTGCCAGTAGCGCTCACAGGGCTGAGCCCCGGGACTATGGCTACACCTTC.

The rearrangement joins TRBV18 to TRBJ2-7; D ambiguous. Germline lookup yields CDR1 KGHSH and CDR2 LQKENI. The germline V and J ends were trimmed by 3 bases and 5 bases, with 14 bases remaining between them. The CDR3 sequence is 14 residues long. For the CDR3, the DNA is TGTGCCAGCTCACCCCGGGCCTTGGAGAACGAGCAGTACTTC. Its translation: CASSPRALENEQYF.

The J gene is TRBJ1-1, the V gene TRBV28; D is unclear. Germline assignment: CDR1 MDHEN and CDR2 SYDVKM. CDR3 length: 13 residues. V was pared by 8 bases and J by 4 bases, with 14 bases between. The CDR3 region has the DNA TGTGCCAGCCAGTCCGGGGTTGTCACTGAAGCTTTCTTT. Amino acids: CASQSGVVTEAFF.

This rearrangement joins TRBV7-9 to TRBJ2-2, with 9 bases fitting TRBD2. The CDR3 is 19 amino acids. The J segment lost 3 bases and the V segment lost 1 base, leaving 12 bases of the junction unmatched. Germline loops: CDR1 SEHNR, CDR2 FQNEAQ (reference sequence). The CDR3 DNA reads TGTGCCAGCAGCTTAGATCTCGGGAGTAGCGGGAGTTACACCGGGGAGCTGTTTTTT. It is translated as CASSLDLGSSGSYTGELFF.

Turning to this clone: Distinct nucleotide sequences in the sample also encode this CDR3. J is TRBJ2-3 and V is TRBV5-1, with a tentative D call TRBD2 (6 bases). The CDR3 is 14 amino acids. Germline CDR1 SGHRS, CDR2 YFSETQ. Trimming took off 0 bases at V and 1 base at J, with 6 bases between the two ends. The CDR3 region is CASSLVAGTDTQYF. The CDR3 region has the DNA TGCGCCAGCAGCTTGGTAGCGGGCACAGATACGCAGTATTTT.

The gene calls are TRBV6-6 and TRBJ2-7, with TRBD2 as a possible D gene (5 bases). The CDR3 consists of 12 residues. Germline V gene sequence: CDR1 MNHNY, CDR2 SVGAGI (reference sequence). Trimming took 9 bases from V and 1 from J, leaving 10 bases between them. Written as DNA, the CDR3 is TGTGCCAGTGGGAGAAATTCCTACGAGCAGTACTTC. The encoded protein is CASGRNSYEQYF.

V is TRBV9 and J is TRBJ2-1, with D possibly matching TRBD2 (5 bases). V was clipped by 4 bases and J by 5 bases, with 13 bases between them. The germline V gene encodes CDR1 SGDLS and CDR2 YYNGEE. This CDR3 spans 14 amino acids. The DNA for the CDR3 is TGTGCCAGCAGCCCTTGGACTGTCAACAATGAGCAGTTCTTC. Protein: CASSPWTVNNEQFF.

The V call is TRBV10-1, the J call TRBJ2-2; D ambiguous. The CDR3 contains 13 residues. Trimming cost V 0 bases and J 3 bases, with 2 bases left between them. Germline CDR1 and CDR2: WNHNN and SYGVQD (reference sequence). This chain's CDR3 is CASSESYTGELFF. CDR3 bases: TGCGCCAGCAGTGAGTCCTACACCGGGGAGCTGTTTTTT.

This clone appeared once. The genes are TRBV6-5 and TRBJ2-7, with 7 bases matching TRBD2. The CDR3 runs 16 residues. Germline V gives CDR1 MNHEY, CDR2 SVGAGI. V lost 0 bases to trimming and J lost 4 bases; unmatched junction nucleotides: 9. For the CDR3, the DNA is TGTGCCAGCAGTTACTCGTTCCCCAGGGAGGGGTACGAGCAGTACTTC. This encodes CASSYSFPREGYEQYF.

This clone was seen only a few times. This chain links TRBV27 with TRBJ1-1; D call uncertain. This CDR3 is 13 amino acids long. Trimming stripped 4 bases from V and 1 base from J, with 7 bases between. Germline-derived CDR1 and CDR2 are MNHEY and SMNVEV (reference sequence). The chain's CDR3 is CASSSARNTEAFF. CDR3 nucleotides: TGTGCCAGCAGTTCCGCCAGGAACACTGAAGCTTTCTTT.

This clone was counted a single time. The chain joins TRBV7-2 to TRBJ2-3, with TRBD1 identical over 7 bases. Losses at the gene ends were 0 bases for V and 9 bases for J; bases not matched to a gene: 12. This CDR3 comprises 16 residues. Germline V CDR1 and CDR2: SGHTA, FQGNSA. CDR3 in DNA: TGTGCCAGCAGCTTAGCGGCCGGAACTCAAGGGGGCACGCAGTATTTT. It translates to CASSLAAGTQGGTQYF.

On this clone: Other DNA sequences from this sample encode an identical CDR3 as well. The chain employs TRBV27 and TRBJ1-2; D is possibly TRBD1 (5 bases). The germline CDR1 and CDR2 sequences are MNHEY and SMNVEV (reference sequence). The V end was cut by 3 bases, the J end by 4 bases, with 9 bases between. CDR3 length equals 13 residues. Here the CDR3 reads CASSFRGGYGYTF. The DNA for the CDR3 is TGTGCCAGCAGTTTCCGCGGGGGCTATGGCTACACCTTC.

The chain carries TRBV28 and TRBJ1-5, with a possible D match to TRBD1 (5 bases). Trimming shortened V by 6 bases and J by 8 bases, and 14 bases separated the two germline ends. CDR3 length: 13 amino acids. Germline CDR1 and CDR2: MDHEN and SYDVKM. CDR3 in amino acids: CASRGPQEEPQHF. The CDR3 region has the DNA TGTGCCAGCAGGGGACCCCAGGAGGAGCCCCAGCATTTT.

The genes are TRBV27 and TRBJ2-5, with D perhaps TRBD1 (5 bases). Trimming shortened V by 7 bases and J by 6 bases, and 24 bases separated the two germline ends. Per germline, CDR1 MNHEY and CDR2 SMNVEV (reference sequence). The CDR3 is made up of 16 amino acids. CDR3 DNA sequence: TGTGCCAGCACCCCGGGTCCAGGGCTCCTAAGAAAGACCCAGTACTTC. Translated: CASTPGPGLLRKTQYF.